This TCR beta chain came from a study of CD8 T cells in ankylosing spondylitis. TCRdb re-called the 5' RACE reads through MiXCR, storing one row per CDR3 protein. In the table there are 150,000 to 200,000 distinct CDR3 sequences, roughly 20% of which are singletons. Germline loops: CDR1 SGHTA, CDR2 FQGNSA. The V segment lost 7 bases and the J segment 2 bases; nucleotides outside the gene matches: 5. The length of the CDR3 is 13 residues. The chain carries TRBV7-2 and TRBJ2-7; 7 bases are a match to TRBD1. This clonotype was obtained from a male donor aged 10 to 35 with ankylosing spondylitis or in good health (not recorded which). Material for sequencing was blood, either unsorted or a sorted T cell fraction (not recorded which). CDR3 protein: CASKGAAAYEQYF. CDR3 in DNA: TGTGCCAGCAAGGGGGCAGCCGCCTACGAGCAGTACTTC.